A selection of T cell receptor beta chains follows, all from one sample in a study of blood T cell repertoires in COVID-19. Assay: immunoSEQ multiplex PCR; the TCRdb copy retains only in-frame clones and omits some. The sample records around 450,000 clones, roughly 89% being singletons. The sample was peripheral blood. The receptor set was obtained from a woman younger than 45 with acute or convalescent COVID-19. Each CDR3 is given with its conserved first and last residue. D genes are given only for firm matches. Clone size, where shown, is once, few, many, or a class for clones that have expanded.

>TRBV5-5|-|TRBJ2-7|-
CASSLDGVSYEQYF
TGTGCCAGCAGCTTAGACGGGGTTTCCTACGAGCAGTACTTC
>TRBV7-9|-|TRBJ2-1|-
CASSLALGRDNEQFF
TGTGCCAGCAGCTTAGCACTGGGTCGGGACAATGAGCAGTTCTTC
>TRBV13|TRBD2|TRBJ2-7|few
CASSPRTSGDSYEQYF
TGTGCCAGCAGCCCCCGGACAAGCGGGGACTCCTACGAGCAGTACTTC
>TRBV5-6|TRBD1|TRBJ1-2|-
CASSQDRGNYGYTF
TGTGCCAGCAGCCAGGACAGGGGAAACTATGGCTACACCTTC
>TRBV5-6|TRBD1|TRBJ2-1|once
CASSRRGSSYNEQFF
TGTGCCAGCAGCCGCAGGGGGAGCTCCTACAATGAGCAGTTCTTC
>TRBV27|TRBD1|TRBJ2-5|-
CASSLSPGQGIKETQYF
TGTGCCAGCAGTTTATCGCCGGGACAGGGGATTAAAGAGACCCAGTACTTC
>TRBV5-1|-|TRBJ2-5|-
CASSLVAGNQETQYF
TGCGCCAGCAGCTTGGTTGCAGGGAACCAAGAGACCCAGTACTTC
>TRBV28|-|TRBJ1-3|-
CASSPTAGKVGNTIYF
TGTGCCAGCAGTCCCACAGCCGGCAAGGTTGGAAACACCATATATTTT
>TRBV3-1/TRBV3-2|TRBD2|TRBJ2-3|-
CASSHRGEVTDTQYF
TGTGCCAGCAGCCATCGGGGGGAAGTCACAGATACGCAGTATTTT
>TRBV5-6|-|TRBJ2-1|once
CASSGGPDNEQFF
TGTGCCAGCAGCGGGGGCCCTGACAATGAGCAGTTCTTC
>TRBV5-1|-|TRBJ1-2|once
CASSPDRTINYGYTF
TGCGCCAGCAGCCCCGACAGGACCATTAACTATGGCTACACCTTC
>TRBV4-1|-|TRBJ2-6|once
CASSQEMSGSGANVLTF
TGCGCCAGCAGCCAAGAGATGTCCGGGTCTGGGGCCAACGTCCTGACTTTC
>TRBV4-1|-|TRBJ1-2|-
CASSQPGQTYGYTF
TGCGCCAGCAGCCAACCCGGACAGACCTATGGCTACACCTTC
>TRBV7-2|TRBD1|TRBJ1-5|-
CASSLEGAYQPQHF
TGTGCCAGCAGCTTAGAGGGGGCTTATCAGCCCCAGCATTTT
>TRBV2|-|TRBJ2-3|-
CASLKEDTQYF
TGTGCCAGCCTAAAAGAGGATACGCAGTATTTT
>TRBV6-6|-|TRBJ1-1|few
CAVTGMNTEAFF
TGTGCCGTAACAGGGATGAACACTGAAGCTTTCTTT
>TRBV7-8|-|TRBJ2-2|once
CASSCCVSRYSGKNTGELFF
TGTGCCAGCAGCTGCTGCGTTTCCAGGTACTCGGGAAAGAACACCGGGGAGCTGTTTTTT
>TRBV12-3/TRBV12-4|-|TRBJ2-6|-
CASSRGGANVLTF
TGTGCCAGCTCCCGCGGTGGGGCCAACGTCCTGACTTTC
>TRBV29-1|TRBD1|TRBJ2-5|once
CSVLQGGETQYF
TGCAGCGTTCTACAGGGGGGAGAGACCCAGTACTTC
>TRBV27|-|TRBJ2-2|-
CASSFLGGPNTGELFF
TGTGCCAGCAGTTTCCTCGGAGGCCCGAACACCGGGGAGCTGTTTTTT
>TRBV6-5|TRBD1|TRBJ2-1|-
CASRNDRDAYNEQFF
TGTGCCAGCAGGAACGACAGGGATGCGTACAATGAGCAGTTCTTC
>TRBV12-3/TRBV12-4|-|TRBJ1-1|few
CASSFRTEAFF
TGTGCCAGCAGTTTTCGCACTGAAGCTTTCTTT
>TRBV2|-|TRBJ2-7|-
CASSGGRSSYEQYF
TGTGCCAGCAGTGGAGGTCGCAGCTCCTACGAGCAGTACTTC
>TRBV4-1|TRBD1|TRBJ1-4|few
CASSQGDRGVKLFF
TGCGCCAGCAGCCAAGGGGACAGGGGGGTAAAACTGTTTTTT
>TRBV5-5|TRBD1|TRBJ2-3|-
CASSSLDRVVTDTQYF
TGTGCCAGCAGCTCCTTAGACAGGGTGGTCACAGATACGCAGTATTTT
>TRBV9|TRBD1|TRBJ1-2|once
CASSALPGGTYGYTF
TGTGCCAGCAGCGCCCTCCCAGGGGGGACCTATGGCTACACCTTC
>TRBV5-5|TRBD1|TRBJ2-6|once
CASSFRDSRISGANVLTF
TGTGCCAGCAGCTTTAGGGACAGCCGGATCTCTGGGGCCAACGTCCTGACTTTC
>TRBV24-1|-|TRBJ2-3|-
CATSDLQQGTPSTDTQYF
TGTGCCACCAGTGATTTGCAACAGGGAACCCCAAGCACAGATACGCAGTATTTT
>TRBV5-1|TRBD1|TRBJ2-2|-
CASDRGGNTGELFF
TGCGCCAGTGACAGGGGTGGGAACACCGGGGAGCTGTTTTTT
>TRBV4-1|-|TRBJ1-1|once
CASSQDPRGTEAFF
TGCGCCAGCAGCCAAGACCCCCGGGGGACTGAAGCTTTCTTT
>TRBV21-1|-|TRBJ1-6|-
CASSNSRQGRDSPLHF
TGTGCCAGCAGCAATTCTCGACAGGGGCGGGATTCACCCCTCCACTTT
>TRBV5-4|TRBD1|TRBJ2-3|-
CASSGDRELTDTQYF
TGTGCCAGCAGCGGTGACAGGGAACTCACAGATACGCAGTATTTT
>TRBV2|-|TRBJ2-1|-
CASSDGAMAKSDEQFF
TGTGCCAGCAGTGATGGGGCCATGGCGAAAAGCGATGAGCAGTTCTTC
>TRBV4-1|TRBD2|TRBJ2-3|-
CASSPNRLAGGTDTQYF
TGCGCCAGCAGCCCAAATAGACTAGCGGGGGGCACAGATACGCAGTATTTT
>TRBV7-6|TRBD1|TRBJ2-3|-
CASSQGAGLLDTQYF
TGTGCCAGCAGCCAGGGGGCGGGGCTGCTGGATACGCAGTATTTT
>TRBV11-2|-|TRBJ1-1|-
CASSLYPQGFRMLNTEAFF
TGTGCCAGCAGCTTGTACCCACAGGGTTTTCGAATGTTGAACACTGAAGCTTTCTTT
>TRBV6-5|-|TRBJ2-2|-
CASHRLPGELFF
TGTGCCAGTCACAGATTGCCCGGGGAGCTGTTTTTT
>TRBV6-5|-|TRBJ1-1|-
CASSYEAGGNTEAFF
TGTGCCAGCAGTTACGAAGCGGGGGGGAACACTGAAGCTTTCTTT
>TRBV4-1|TRBD1|TRBJ1-1|-
CASSRTTGFTEAFF
TGCGCCAGCAGCCGAACGACAGGGTTCACTGAAGCTTTCTTT
>TRBV5-4|-|TRBJ2-7|-
CASSFSDAYEQYF
TGTGCCAGCAGCTTTAGCGACGCCTACGAGCAGTACTTC
>TRBV12-3/TRBV12-4|-|TRBJ1-2|-
CASSPSSYGYTF
TGTGCCAGCAGTCCAAGCTCATATGGCTACACCTTC
>TRBV12-1|-|TRBJ2-7|-
CASNLGQIPYEQYF
TGTGCCAGCAACCTGGGACAAATCCCTTACGAGCAGTACTTC
>TRBV30|-|TRBJ1-1|once
CAWSAETGTPATEAFF
TGTGCCTGGAGTGCAGAGACCGGGACACCGGCTACTGAAGCTTTCTTT
>TRBV10-2|-|TRBJ2-1|-
CASSDSGGSYNEQFF
TGCGCCAGCAGTGATAGCGGTGGCTCCTACAATGAGCAGTTCTTC
>TRBV28|-|TRBJ2-3|-
CASSETQGPVTDTQYF
TGTGCCAGCAGTGAAACACAGGGTCCCGTGACAGATACGCAGTATTTT
>TRBV19|TRBD2|TRBJ2-3|-
CASSTSGTSGTDTQYF
TGTGCCAGTAGTACCTCCGGGACTAGCGGAACAGATACGCAGTATTTT
>TRBV7-2|-|TRBJ1-5|-
CASSRDSNQPQHF
TGTGCCAGCAGCCGAGATAGCAATCAGCCCCAGCATTTT
>TRBV4-1|-|TRBJ1-2|-
CASSQDPANNYGYTF
TGCGCCAGCAGCCAAGATCCAGCGAATAACTATGGCTACACCTTC
>TRBV5-5|TRBD2|TRBJ2-7|-
CASSFQLLAGNEQYF
TGTGCCAGCAGCTTTCAACTCCTAGCGGGGAACGAGCAGTACTTC
>TRBV10-3|-|TRBJ2-5|-
CAISEPGQETQYF
TGTGCCATCAGTGAGCCAGGACAAGAGACCCAGTACTTC
>TRBV12-5|TRBD1|TRBJ1-2|few
CASGRDSGNYGYTF
TGTGCTAGTGGACGGGACAGTGGGAACTATGGCTACACCTTC
>TRBV9|-|TRBJ2-2|-
CATGGPNTGELFF
TGTGCCACCGGAGGGCCCAACACCGGGGAGCTGTTTTTT
>TRBV6-5|-|TRBJ2-7|-
CASREITGNTYEQYF
TGTGCCAGCAGGGAGATCACAGGGAATACCTACGAGCAGTACTTC
>TRBV27|-|TRBJ2-7|once
CASSFFGGPSYEQYF
TGTGCCAGCAGTTTTTTCGGGGGACCCTCCTACGAGCAGTACTTC
>TRBV6-6|TRBD1|TRBJ2-5|-
CASSSYTGTGEETQYF
TGTGCCAGCAGTTCGTACACCGGGACAGGAGAAGAGACCCAGTACTTC
>TRBV18|TRBD1|TRBJ1-2|-
CASSLQRTGGDGYTF
TGTGCCAGCTCACTTCAGAGGACAGGGGGGGATGGCTACACCTTC
>TRBV2|TRBD2|TRBJ2-3|-
CASSDSGSGGFSTDTQYF
TGTGCCAGCAGTGATAGCGGTAGCGGGGGATTTAGCACAGATACGCAGTATTTT
>TRBV19|-|TRBJ2-1|once
CASNPGLAIGEQFF
TGTGCCAGTAATCCGGGACTGGCCATCGGGGAGCAGTTCTTC
>TRBV23-1|-|TRBJ2-7|-
CASSLREVEQYF
TGCGCCAGCAGTCTGAGGGAAGTCGAGCAGTACTTC